The next 18 T cell receptor beta chains were all read from a single sample in a study of cytomegalovirus exposure and HLA in healthy donors. The primer mix had 60 Vbeta and 13 Jbeta primers. Produced via immunoSEQ multiplex PCR; TCRdb's table is partial and in-frame only. The sample includes some 130,000 clones, 65% to 85% of them seen just once. The specimen sequenced was PBMCs. The receptors come from a woman in her 40s in good health and CMV-seronegative.

The chain employs TRBV27 and TRBJ1-2; no definite D call. The CDR3 sequence is 11 residues long. Trimming stripped 8 bases from V and 8 bases from J, with 12 bases between. Germline assignment: CDR1 MNHEY and CDR2 SMNVEV (reference sequence). CDR3 protein: CASRGQGGYTF. CDR3 in DNA: TGTGCCAGCCGTGGGCAAGGAGGCTACACCTTC.

The table lists this clone with a few counts. The rearrangement links TRBV5-4 to TRBJ1-3; unclear D gene. The CDR3 totals 13 residues. Trimming stripped 2 bases from V and 3 bases from J, with 6 bases between. CDR1 and CDR2 (germline): SGHNT, YYREEE (reference sequence). This CDR3 reads CASSFSGGNTIYF. The DNA for the CDR3 is TGTGCCAGCAGCTTCTCAGGTGGAAACACCATATATTTT.

The chain has TRBV5-1 and TRBJ1-1, with 9 bases lining up with TRBD1. Germline V gives CDR1 SGHRS, CDR2 YFSETQ. This CDR3 spans 12 amino acids. V lost 5 bases to trimming and J lost 8 bases; unmatched junction nucleotides: 4. The CDR3 sequence: CASSLGQGEAFF. The CDR3 DNA follows: TGCGCCAGCAGTCTGGGACAGGGCGAAGCTTTCTTT. The full variable domain, in which reference TRBV5-1 and TRBJ1-1 provide the parts outside the CDR3, is KAGVTQTPRYLIKTRGQQVTLSCSPISGHRSVSWYQQTPGQGLQFLFEYFSETQRNKGNFPGRFSGRQFSNSRSEMNVSTLELGDSALYLCASSLGQGEAFFGQGTRLTVV.

The rearrangement links TRBV11-3 to TRBJ2-3; 10 bases align to TRBD1. V was pared by 5 bases and J by 2 bases, with 16 bases of the junction left unmatched. This CDR3 has 19 amino acids. The germline gives CDR1 SGHNT, CDR2 YENEEA. CDR3 coding DNA: TGTGCCAGCAGCCTATACCCAACCCCCGGGACAGGGGACACAGATACGCAGTATTTT. It codes for CASSLYPTPGTGDTDTQYF.

This chain links TRBV11-2 with TRBJ2-7; 8 positions agree with TRBD1. The CDR3 sequence is 15 residues long. V lost 4 bases and J lost 3; bases outside the gene matches: 8. Germline CDR1 reads SGHAT; CDR2 reads FQNNGV. The DNA for the CDR3 is TGTGCCAGCAGCTCGACGACAGGGGACCTCTACGAGCAGTACTTC. This encodes CASSSTTGDLYEQYF.

The rearrangement uses TRBV27 and TRBJ1-5; no clear D gene. V dropped 3 bases and J dropped 7 bases, with 10 bases sitting between them. CDR1 MNHEY and CDR2 SMNVEV come from the germline V gene (reference sequence). The CDR3 runs to 13 residues. For the CDR3, the DNA is TGTGCCAGCAGTTTTGAGGCTAGACAGCCCCAGCATTTT. It yields the protein CASSFEARQPQHF.

This clone has a handful of counts. The genes are TRBV18 and TRBJ1-2, with D possibly being TRBD1 (6 bases). Germline V gene data show CDR1 as KGHSH and CDR2 as LQKENI. The CDR3 loop spans 16 amino acids. The germline V and J ends were trimmed by 3 bases and 4 bases, with 18 bases remaining between them. CDR3 in DNA: TGTGCCAGCTCACCGACAGGAGATTCTAGGTTCTATGGCTACACCTTC. Encoded protein: CASSPTGDSRFYGYTF.

This rearrangement joins TRBV29-1 to TRBJ1-2; 9 positions match TRBD1. Trimming cost V 3 bases and J 3 bases; bases outside gene matches: 8. This CDR3 has 15 amino acids. CDR1 and CDR2 from the germline V gene are SQVTM and ANQGSEA. CDR3 sequence reads: CSVDGLDRGHYGYTF. The CDR3 DNA sequence: TGCAGCGTTGACGGGTTGGACAGGGGACACTATGGCTACACCTTC.

The genes are TRBV9 and TRBJ1-1; D perhaps matches TRBD1 (6 bases). V lost 3 bases and J lost 1, with 10 bases in between. Germline V lookup: CDR1 SGDLS, CDR2 YYNGEE. The CDR3 has 14 amino acids. The DNA for the CDR3 is TGTGCCAGCAGCGCTACGACAGGGAACACTGAAGCTTTCTTT. Translation: CASSATTGNTEAFF.

The chain combines TRBV6-4 with TRBJ2-1; D perhaps matches TRBD2 (6 bases). The length of the CDR3 is 14 residues. The germline V gene encodes CDR1 MRHNA and CDR2 SNTAGT. V shed 5 bases and J shed 10 bases, with 18 bases lying between them. This CDR3 reads CASSPVRDSREQFF. The CDR3, as DNA: TGTGCCAGCAGTCCAGTTCGGGACTCTAGGGAGCAGTTCTTC.

The rearrangement uses TRBV11-2 and TRBJ2-5; weak D call: TRBD2 (6 bases). CDR3 length equals 15 residues. V was clipped by 8 bases and J by 1 base, with 17 bases between them. Germline loops: CDR1 SGHAT, CDR2 FQNNGV. The CDR3 nucleotides read TGTGCCAGCGGACCCCACGCGGGGCCCCAAGAGACCCAGTACTTC. Its protein product is CASGPHAGPQETQYF.

This clone was seen more than once but under ten times. The chain is built from TRBV20-1 and TRBJ2-7, with unresolved D. V lost 6 bases, J lost 3 bases, and 9 bases lay in between. The V gene's germline CDR1 is DFQATT and CDR2 SNEGSKA (reference sequence). This CDR3 region has 11 residues. CDR3 bases: TGCAGTGCGAGCCCTCTCTACGAGCAGTACTTC. This gives the protein CSASPLYEQYF.

CDR3 residues: CAGAGAITDTQYF. CDR3 nucleotide sequence: TGTGCGGGGGCGGGGGCCATCACAGATACGCAGTATTTT. The chain couples TRBV2 to TRBJ2-3; a weak D match, TRBD2 (7 bases). The length of the CDR3 is 13 residues. Germline V CDR1 and CDR2: SNHLY, FYNNEI.

The chain carries TRBV2 and TRBJ1-4, with D maybe TRBD1 (6 bases). The V gene lost 4 bases and the J gene lost 5 bases, with 11 bases spanning the gap. The CDR3 extends over 14 amino acids. Germline CDR1 and CDR2: SNHLY and FYNNEI. DNA for the CDR3: TGTGCCAGCAGTGCACAGGGTAGCAATGAAAAACTGTTTTTT. Residues: CASSAQGSNEKLFF. Variable domain in full (rest from reference TRBV2 and TRBJ1-4): EPEVTQTPSHQVTQMGQEVILRCVPISNHLYFYWYRQILGQKVEFLVSFYNNEISEKSEIFDDQFSVERPDGSNFTLKIRSTKLEDSAMYFCASSAQGSNEKLFFGSGTQLSVL.

The chain joins TRBV27 to TRBJ2-7; 9 bases match TRBD1. Germline loops: CDR1 MNHEY, CDR2 SMNVEV (reference sequence). The CDR3 runs 15 residues. J gave up 4 bases and V 5 bases, and 9 bases lay outside the gene matches. CDR3 loop: CASSLQGQGTYEQYF. The CDR3 DNA follows: TGTGCCAGCAGTCTACAAGGACAGGGGACTTACGAGCAGTACTTC.

The chain carries TRBV4-2 and TRBJ1-4; D not certain. The V gene's germline CDR1 is LGHNA and CDR2 YNFKEQ. The V end was cut by 0 bases, the J end by 2 bases, with 13 bases between. The CDR3 consists of 17 residues. CDR3 residues: CASSQDFQSYTNEKLFF. CDR3 nucleotides: TGTGCCAGCAGCCAAGATTTCCAGTCTTACACTAATGAAAAACTGTTTTTT.

The chain recombines TRBV7-3 with TRBJ2-1; TRBD2 matches at 8 bases. The CDR3 loop spans 14 amino acids. In germline, CDR1 is SGHTA, CDR2 FQGTGA. The junction had 19 bases not matched to a gene; V was cut back by 10 bases and J by 14 bases. CDR3 protein: CATATLAGDNLEFF. DNA for the CDR3: TGTGCCACCGCGACTCTAGCGGGCGACAACCTGGAGTTCTTC.

This clone was observed a handful of times. V and J are TRBV21-1 and TRBJ1-1; the table names TRBD1, a call not compared with the DNA. TRBV21-1 is recorded as a pseudogene. The CDR3 runs to 16 residues. DNA of the CDR3: TGTGCCAGCAGCAAACCGGACAGGGAGCAGAACACTGAAGCTTTCTTT. This codes for CASSKPDREQNTEAFF.